This passage covers 2 T cell receptor beta chains from one sample sequenced in a study. Via MiXCR, TCRdb re-called the 5' RACE reads, giving one row per CDR3 protein. The data hold some 11,000 distinct CDR3 sequences, with approximately 17% observed a single time. The sorted Tregs were CD4+CD25+CD127-/low cells. The specimen sequenced was Tregs sorted from a lymph node. The receptors derive from a female donor with breast cancer.

Comments on this clonotype: A much larger clone lies one base from this, so it may be a read error. Given the absence of the conserved phenylalanine or tryptophan at the CDR3 end, a read error is likely. V gene TRBV18 combines with J gene TRBJ1-2; D call uncertain. CDR1 is KGHSH and CDR2 is LQKENI in the germline V gene. The CDR3 covers 13 residues. Trimming removed 1 base from V and 6 bases from J, with 9 bases in between. In nucleotides, the CDR3 is TGTGCCAGCTCACCACGGCCAGCCGATGGCTACACCGTC. Encoded protein: CASSPRPADGYTV.

This clonotype was seen at least ten times. This CDR3 is CASSTGTLQETQYF. The CDR3 nucleotides read TGTGCCAGCAGCACCGGGACACTACAAGAGACCCAGTACTTC. This chain connects TRBV5-6 to TRBJ2-5; possible D gene TRBD1, 6 bases. Germline CDR1 reads SGHDT; CDR2 reads YYEEEE. The CDR3 is made up of 14 amino acids. Trimming cost V 4 bases and J 2 bases, with 12 bases left between them. Filled out from reference TRBV5-6 and TRBJ2-5, the complete variable domain reads DAGVTQSPTHLIKTRGQQVTLRCSPKSGHDTVSWYQQALGQGPQFIFQYYEEEERQRGNFPDRFSGHQFPNYSSELNVNALLLGDSALYLCASSTGTLQETQYFGPGTRLLVL.